This TCR beta chain derives from a study of CD4 T cells in relation to SARS-CoV-2 and coronaviruses. The overall study: Convalescent donors were aged 21 to 72, with median approximately 41 years. Two subjects were Hispanic; patients were roughly 8 males and a handful of females.

Study observations and caveats: Around 62% of donors had memory CD4+ clonotypes crossrecognizing SARS-CoV-2 and common cold coronavirus spike.

Trimming cost V 3 bases and J 3 bases; bases outside gene matches: 1. The CDR3 spans 13 residues. Turning to this clone: Its antigen is as yet unknown.

TCRdb's table, derived via immunoSEQ multiplex PCR, lists solely in-frame clones and lacks some. The sample contains around 54,000 clones, about 90% of which appear only once. The chain joins TRBV12-3 or TRBV12-4 to TRBJ2-5, with TRBD1 matching 7 bases. This sequence originates from an adult with COVID-19. The sample taken for sequencing was naive CD4+ T cells from PBMCs. Subset given: naive CD4+ T cells isolated by negative enrichment. The CDR3 nucleotides read TGTGCCAGCAGTTTGGGACAGAAAGAGACCCAGTACTTC. Translated: CASSLGQKETQYF.